This TCR beta chain was identified during a study of cytomegalovirus exposure and HLA in healthy donors. Study-level information: Earlier work reported 95 million to 130 million unique TCR beta sequences from about 180 million T cells. In terms of ancestry, the Caucasian-associated cluster contained more than 65% of the approximately 380 genotyped donors.

The V and J ends lost 2 bases and 3 bases, in that order; junction bases with no gene match: 8. Per the germline V gene, CDR1 is MDHEN and CDR2 is SYDVKM. This CDR3 comprises 16 residues. 13 Jbeta primers and 60 Vbeta primers were used for the PCR. Using immunoSEQ multiplex PCR, the repertoire was profiled, and TCRdb retains in-frame clones only, with some absent. The top ten clones hold around 3% of a sample with about 180,000 clones, around 70% of them seen once. In regard to this clone: As yet, its antigen is unknown.

Points from the study as a whole: When a later analysis compared HLA-associated TCR beta chains with equally common others, the HLA-associated chains turned out to be more clonally expanded and to have lower generation probabilities. One cluster of highly shared sequence variants probably arose as a sequencing artifact.

Sequencing used PBMCs. The rearrangement joins TRBV28 to TRBJ1-2, with 8 bases identical to TRBD1. This clonotype was sampled from a male donor in good health and CMV-seronegative. The CDR3: CASSLSPDRVYYGYTF. Here the CDR3 DNA reads TGTGCCAGCAGTTTAAGTCCGGACAGGGTGTACTATGGCTACACCTTC.